The next 26 T cell receptor beta chains were all read from a single sample in a study of early T cells in non-severe SARS-CoV-2 infection (dated by TCRdb to 2020 to 2023). The library was made by 5' RACE. Sequencer: NextSeq 500. The public reads were quality trimmed at Q25 with fastp and then assembled into clones with MiXCR by TCRdb, keeping productive beta chains. Every entry covers one CDR3 protein and lists the most common genes and DNA from its rows. In all, the sample holds about 59,000 distinct CDR3 sequences, and around 13% of those were seen once. The ten top clones hold approximately 8.5% of the sample. The sequences come from whole blood, collected at baseline. These receptors came from an adult who was a healthcare worker with PCR-confirmed SARS-CoV-2 infection or an uninfected control (not recorded which).

CDR3 amino acids: CASSERDRGAEAFF. The DNA of the CDR3 is TGTGCCAGCAGCGAACGGGACAGGGGGGCTGAAGCTTTCTTT. The chain joins TRBV6-6 to TRBJ1-1; 11 nucleotides agree with TRBD1. Trimming at V came to 6 bases and at J to 6 bases, leaving 6 bases not matched to a gene. Germline loops: CDR1 MNHNY, CDR2 SVGAGI (reference sequence). CDR3 length: 14 residues.

The gene calls are TRBV5-3 and TRBJ2-7, with D possibly TRBD2 on 6 matching bases. TRBV5-3 is reported as an ORF; its role is uncertain. The CDR3 sequence is 13 residues long. Trimming shortened V by 5 bases and J by 7 bases, and 16 bases separated the two germline ends. The CDR3 protein is CARRSGLSDEQYF. CDR3 in DNA: TGTGCCAGAAGATCGGGACTCAGCGATGAGCAGTACTTC.

This sequence joins TRBV9 and TRBJ1-1; weak D call: TRBD1 (5 bases). The CDR3 covers 15 residues. V shed 3 bases and J shed 1 base, with 13 bases lying between them. Germline loops: CDR1 SGDLS, CDR2 YYNGEE. This CDR3 is CASSGGIQANTEAFF. The CDR3 DNA sequence: TGTGCCAGCAGCGGGGGGATACAGGCGAACACTGAAGCTTTCTTT.

In its sample, this clonotype was seen many times. The chain employs TRBV9 and TRBJ2-1; D gene uncertain. Germline V CDR1 and CDR2: SGDLS, YYNGEE. This CDR3 contains 13 residues. Trimming pared 4 bases from V and 4 bases from J, leaving 9 bases between. This CDR3 reads CASSPVLYNEQFF. The CDR3 DNA reads as TGTGCCAGCAGCCCAGTCCTATACAATGAGCAGTTCTTC.

The J gene is TRBJ1-6, the V gene TRBV12-3 or TRBV12-4; D uncertain. V dropped 2 bases and J dropped 9 bases, with 11 bases sitting between them. CDR3 length: 14 residues. The CDR3, as DNA: TGTGCCAGCAGTTTAATGCTGGATCCTTCACCCCTCCACTTT. This translates into CASSLMLDPSPLHF.

Ten or more counts support this clonotype. The chain couples TRBV6-2 or TRBV6-3 to TRBJ1-2; 9 nucleotides line up with TRBD1. This CDR3 contains 14 residues. With 8 bases clipped from V and 4 bases from J, the junction kept 8 bases outside the gene matches. The V gene's germline CDR1 is MNHEY and CDR2 SVGEGT. Written as DNA, the CDR3 is TGTGCCAGCTGGACAGGGGAGGGGATCTATGGCTACACCTTC. Its protein product is CASWTGEGIYGYTF.

This clonotype was observed a few times. This chain links TRBV3-1 with TRBJ1-2; possibly TRBD1 for D (6 bases). The V gene lost 4 bases and the J gene lost 8 bases, with 17 bases spanning the gap. CDR3 size: 14 residues. CDR1 is LGHDT, CDR2 YNNKEL, per germline (reference sequence). CDR3 residues: CASSPTRGAFGYTF. The CDR3 nucleotides are TGTGCCAGCAGCCCTACGCGGGGGGCATTCGGCTACACCTTC.

This clonotype was observed a handful of times. The gene calls are TRBV5-1 and TRBJ1-4, with no clear D. CDR1 SGHRS and CDR2 YFSETQ come from the germline V gene. The CDR3 runs to 13 residues. Between the trimmed V and J ends, which lost 8 bases and 3 bases, there was a span of 11 bases. The CDR3 here is CASSMTPNEKLFF. The DNA of the CDR3 is TGCGCCAGTTCTATGACTCCTAATGAAAAACTGTTTTTT.

This clonotype came up many times. This sequence joins TRBV20-1 and TRBJ2-3, with TRBD2 matching over 7 bases. The CDR3 extends over 14 amino acids. Germline CDR1 is DFQATT and CDR2 is SNEGSKA (reference sequence). With 5 bases clipped from V and 3 bases from J, the junction kept 8 bases outside the gene matches. The CDR3 here is CSAVRDGGTDTQYF. DNA for the CDR3: TGCAGTGCTGTCCGGGACGGGGGGACAGATACGCAGTATTTT.

This clonotype was observed a handful of times. The rearrangement links TRBV19 to TRBJ2-7, with D perhaps matching TRBD1 or TRBD2 (6 bases each). V lost 3 bases and J 3 bases, leaving 24 bases between the germline ends. In germline, CDR1 is LNHDA, CDR2 SQIVND (reference sequence). The CDR3 is 18 residues long. Here the CDR3 DNA reads TGTGCCAGTAGTATGGGGGGCGGAATGGCTCCGCGGGACTACGAGCAGTACTTC. This translates into CASSMGGGMAPRDYEQYF.

This clonotype was seen only a few times. J is TRBJ2-1 and V is TRBV13, with D maybe TRBD2 (5 bases). This CDR3 contains 15 residues. With 2 bases removed from V and 7 bases from J, the gap between germline ends came to 15 bases. Germline V CDR1 and CDR2: PRHDT, FYEKMQ (reference sequence). CDR3 residues: CASSLSSYGDNEQFF. CDR3 DNA: TGTGCCAGCAGCTTATCTTCGTACGGGGATAATGAGCAGTTCTTC.

This clonotype was detected ten times or more. The chain uses TRBV12-5 and TRBJ2-5; D possibly corresponds to TRBD1 (6 bases). The germline gives CDR1 LGHNT, CDR2 FRNRAP. V shed 8 bases and J shed 5 bases, with 12 bases lying between them. The CDR3 is made up of 12 amino acids. Written as DNA, the CDR3 is TGTGCTAGTTCGGGCACAGGGGAGACCCAGTACTTC. It specifies CASSGTGETQYF.

V and J are TRBV19 and TRBJ2-5; 14 bases agree with TRBD2. The CDR3 loop spans 18 amino acids. V was clipped by 3 bases and J by 3 bases; unmatched bases: 9. CDR1 LNHDA and CDR2 SQIVND come from the germline V gene (reference sequence). DNA of the CDR3: TGTGCCAGTAGTATGCGACTAGCGGGAGGGATGGGGGAAGAGACCCAGTACTTC. The encoded protein is CASSMRLAGGMGEETQYF.

A few counts support this clonotype. The V call is TRBV7-2, the J call TRBJ1-1; 10 nucleotides agree with TRBD1. This CDR3 contains 15 residues. Germline V gene data show CDR1 as SGHTA and CDR2 as FQGNSA. The ends lost 4 bases at V and 3 bases at J; junction bases unmatched: 5. For the CDR3, the DNA is TGTGCCAGCAGCTCGAGACAGGGGGCTGACACTGAAGCTTTCTTT. This gives the protein CASSSRQGADTEAFF. Based on the CDR3 plus reference TRBV7-2 and TRBJ1-1, the full variable domain is GAGVSQSPSNKVTEKGKDVELRCDPISGHTALYWYRQSLGQGLEFLIYFQGNSAPDKSGLPSDRFSAERTGGSVSTLTIQRTQQEDSAVYLCASSSRQGADTEAFFGQGTRLTVV.

A few counts support this clonotype. The gene calls are TRBV11-2 and TRBJ2-7; D call uncertain. The CDR3 is 16 residues long. The V end was cut by 1 base, the J end by 0 bases, with 13 bases between. Germline loops: CDR1 SGHAT, CDR2 FQNNGV. DNA for the CDR3: TGTGCCAGCAGCTTAGCTCGTTCTGCCCTCTCCTACGAGCAGTACTTC. Encoded protein: CASSLARSALSYEQYF.

Only a few counts were recorded for this clonotype. The chain couples TRBV10-3 to TRBJ2-4; TRBD1 matches at 10 bases. Germline V CDR1 and CDR2: ENHRY, SYGVKD. The length of the CDR3 is 20 residues. The junction had 11 bases not matched to a gene; V was cut back by 0 bases and J by 0 bases. The CDR3 region has the DNA TGTGCCATCAGTGAGTCGGACAGGGGGGTTAACAGGCTAGCCAAAAACATTCAGTACTTC. Amino acids: CAISESDRGVNRLAKNIQYF.

V and J are TRBV10-2 and TRBJ1-2; no firm D call. This CDR3 spans 11 amino acids. V was trimmed by 2 bases and J by 6 bases, leaving 4 bases between them. Germline lookup yields CDR1 WSHSY and CDR2 SAAADI. The chain's CDR3 is CASSEQNGYTF. The CDR3, as DNA: TGCGCCAGCAGTGAGCAGAATGGCTACACCTTC.

Within the sample, this clonotype is medium-sized. V and J are TRBV29-1 and TRBJ2-1; 7 nucleotides agree with TRBD2. Germline V gives CDR1 SQVTM, CDR2 ANQGSEA. The ends lost 6 bases at V and 5 bases at J; junction bases unmatched: 7. The CDR3 covers 13 residues. CDR3 sequence reads: CSVSGGTNNEQFF. CDR3 sequence (DNA): TGCAGCGTCTCGGGAGGCACGAACAATGAGCAGTTCTTC.

There are a few counts of this clonotype. The CDR3 DNA is TGCAGCGTTGAAGACAGAAACTATGGCTACACCTTC. Translation: CSVEDRNYGYTF. The V gene is TRBV29-1, the J gene TRBJ1-2, with D hard to call. This CDR3 has 12 residues. Germline V gene sequence: CDR1 SQVTM, CDR2 ANQGSEA. V was clipped by 0 bases and J by 2 bases, with 4 bases between them.

Many counts were recorded for this clonotype. The rearrangement uses TRBV7-2 and TRBJ1-1; possible D gene TRBD1, 6 bases. Germline loops: CDR1 SGHTA, CDR2 FQGNSA. The V end was cut by 5 bases, the J end by 4 bases, with 14 bases between. CDR3 size: 14 residues. The CDR3 reads CASSPSGQITEAFF. DNA of the CDR3: TGTGCCAGCAGCCCATCCGGACAGATCACTGAAGCTTTCTTT.

This clonotype was counted many times. The chain's CDR3 is CASSPGTGGETQYF. CDR3 nucleotides: TGTGCCAGCAGCCCCGGGACAGGGGGAGAGACCCAGTACTTC. The genes are TRBV7-9 and TRBJ2-5; 11 positions match TRBD1. Germline V gives CDR1 SEHNR, CDR2 FQNEAQ (reference sequence). The CDR3 covers 14 residues. With V trimmed by 5 bases and J by 4 bases, 3 bases remained unmatched.

This clonotype was picked up a small number of times. An end of the junction does not agree with germline; a read error may underlie this. Written as DNA, the CDR3 is TGTGCTAGCAGCTTAGGCGGCGTGGAGGATGAGCAGTTCTTC. Protein product: CASSLGGVEDEQFF. The gene calls are TRBV7-7 and TRBJ2-1; a possible D gene is TRBD2 (5 bases). There are 14 residues in the CDR3. Germline V gene sequence: CDR1 SSHAT, CDR2 FNYEAQ (reference sequence).

This clonotype occurred a few times. The chain recombines TRBV7-3 with TRBJ2-3; 7 bases line up with TRBD1. Germline V gives CDR1 SGHTA, CDR2 FQGTGA. There are 17 residues in the CDR3. Trimming removed 1 base from V and 2 bases from J; junction bases left unmatched: 9. CDR3 amino acids: CASSLRGGLEDTDTQYF. In DNA, the CDR3 is TGTGCCAGCAGCTTAAGAGGGGGCCTGGAGGACACAGATACGCAGTATTTT.

J is TRBJ1-5 and V is TRBV5-4; D is ambiguous. The germline V gene has CDR1 SGHNT and CDR2 YYREEE (reference sequence). The CDR3 has 15 residues. The V and J ends lost 4 bases and 1 base respectively, with 12 bases between them. CDR3 DNA: TGTGCCAGCAGCGCTTATCCGGGCAGCAATCAGCCCCAGCATTTT. This sequence encodes CASSAYPGSNQPQHF.

The chain uses TRBV20-1 and TRBJ2-3, with 11 nucleotides matching TRBD2. The germline gives CDR1 DFQATT, CDR2 SNEGSKA (reference sequence). The CDR3 runs 14 residues. With 7 bases clipped from V and 5 bases from J, the junction kept 8 bases outside the gene matches. In DNA form, the CDR3 reads TGCAGTGTCCTGACTAGCGGGATAAAAGATACGCAGTATTTT. Encoded protein: CSVLTSGIKDTQYF.

V and J are TRBV28 and TRBJ1-5; 7 bases fit TRBD1. Trimming took 8 bases from V and 0 from J; bases not matched to a gene: 10. This CDR3 region has 16 residues. Germline loops: CDR1 MDHEN, CDR2 SYDVKM. CDR3: CASCPRGDYSNQPQHF. The CDR3, as DNA: TGTGCCAGCTGCCCCAGGGGGGACTATAGCAATCAGCCCCAGCATTTT.